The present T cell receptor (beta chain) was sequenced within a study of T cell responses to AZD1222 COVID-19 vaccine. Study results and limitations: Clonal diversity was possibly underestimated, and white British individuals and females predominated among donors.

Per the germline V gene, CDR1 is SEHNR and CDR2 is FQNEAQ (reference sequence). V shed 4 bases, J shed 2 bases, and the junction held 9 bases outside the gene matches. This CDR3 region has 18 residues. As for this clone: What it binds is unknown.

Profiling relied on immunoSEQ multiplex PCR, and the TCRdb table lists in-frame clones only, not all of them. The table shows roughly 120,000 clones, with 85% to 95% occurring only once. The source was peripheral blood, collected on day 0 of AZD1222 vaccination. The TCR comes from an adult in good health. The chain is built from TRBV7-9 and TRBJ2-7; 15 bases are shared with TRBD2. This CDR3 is CASSSSGLAGGGTYEQYF. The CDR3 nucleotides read TGTGCCAGCAGCTCCTCGGGACTAGCGGGGGGTGGGACCTACGAGCAGTACTTC.